This record concerns one T cell receptor (beta chain) sequence. Profiling relied on immunoSEQ multiplex PCR, and the TCRdb table lists in-frame clones only, not all of them. The sample has a few hundred thousand clones, 85% to 90% seen once; the top ten hold roughly 2.4%. The data originate from a study of blood T cell repertoires in COVID-19. The germline CDR1 and CDR2 sequences are MNHEY and SVGAGI. The CDR3 has 12 residues. Unmatched junction bases numbered 8, after V lost 10 bases and J lost 6 bases. The chain uses TRBV6-5 and TRBJ2-7, with 8 bases lining up with TRBD1. This clonotype was obtained from a woman between 45 and 60 years old with acute or convalescent COVID-19. The sequencing sample was made of peripheral blood. DNA for the CDR3: TGTGCCATCGGAACAGGGGGTCTCGAGCAGTACTTC. Translation: CAIGTGGLEQYF.